Listed below are T cell receptor beta chains from one sample, sequenced in a study of ipilimumab plus nivolumab after autologous stem cell transplantation. Method: immunoSEQ multiplex PCR; TCRdb's copy keeps in-frame clones and lacks some. The data show 15,000 or so clones, about 80% seen once. The material sequenced was PBMCs, taken in a trial of ipilimumab plus nivolumab as post-transplant consolidation. These receptors were taken from a male donor with diffuse large B-cell lymphoma. The CDR3 runs from the conserved cysteine through the conserved F or W. Each record gives: D gene, CDR3 length, J gene, clone size, V gene, CDR3 DNA, CDR3 protein. The D gene is left open where the match is weak. Clone size is stated in some rows and not others, as once, few, many or a class when expanded.

TRBD1 15 TRBJ1-6 - TRBV5-8 TGTGCCAGCAGCTTACAGGGGGCTCGGAATTCACCCCTCCACTTT CASSLQGARNSPLHF
TRBD1 15 TRBJ1-6 - TRBV19 TGTGCCAGTAACGACTCCGGGACAGGGAATTCACCCCTCCACTTT CASNDSGTGNSPLHF
- 12 TRBJ1-5 - TRBV19 TGTGCCAGTAATAAACAGAGACAGCCCCAGCATTTT CASNKQRQPQHF
- 13 TRBJ2-7 - TRBV2 TGTGCCAGCAGAAAAACTCCCTCCTACGAGCAGTACTTC CASRKTPSYEQYF
- 15 TRBJ2-3 - TRBV5-1 TGCGCCAGCAGGGACCCCGCGGGAAGCACAGATACGCAGTATTTT CASRDPAGSTDTQYF
- 14 TRBJ1-1 - TRBV2 TGTGCCAGCAGTGGACAGTGGGGGGACACTGAAGCTTTCTTT CASSGQWGDTEAFF
- 12 TRBJ1-2 few TRBV7-8 TGTGCCAGCAGCTTTGGATCTTATGGCTACACCTTC CASSFGSYGYTF
TRBD1 15 TRBJ1-2 - TRBV5-4 TGTGCCAGCAGCTTGGAAGGGGACAGACGGTATGGCTACACCTTC CASSLEGDRRYGYTF
- 13 TRBJ1-1 - TRBV5-4 TGTGCCAGCAGTAATTTTGGGGTCCCTGAAGCTTTCTTT CASSNFGVPEAFF
TRBD1 15 TRBJ2-3 - TRBV4-1 TGCGCCAGCAGCCTACGGGGACAGGGGGGTCATACGCAGTATTTT CASSLRGQGGHTQYF
- 14 TRBJ1-1 - TRBV2 TGTGCCAGCAGTGAACTGGCCCCGAGGACTGAAGCTTTCTTT CASSELAPRTEAFF
- 13 TRBJ2-7 - TRBV7-9 TGTGCCAGCAGCTCGGGCCAATCCTACGAGCAGTACTTC CASSSGQSYEQYF
- 13 TRBJ2-3 - TRBV6-4 TGTGCCAGCAGTGATCAGGCCACAGATACGCAGTATTTT CASSDQATDTQYF
TRBD2 15 TRBJ2-5 once TRBV6-1 TGTGCCGGAGCGGGACTAGCGGGGGGCTTGGAGACCCAGTACTTC CAGAGLAGGLETQYF
TRBD2 14 TRBJ2-1 - TRBV5-1 TGCGCCAGCCAGGAGGGCGGGGGGCCATCGGAGCAGTTCTTC CASQEGGGPSEQFF
- 13 TRBJ2-5 few TRBV7-7 TGTGCCAGCAGCCCGGGTCGACAAGAGACCCAGTACTTC CASSPGRQETQYF
- 12 TRBJ2-7 - TRBV6-1 TGTGCCAGCAGTGAACAGACCTACGAGCAGTACTTC CASSEQTYEQYF
TRBD1 16 TRBJ1-1 - TRBV6-6 TGTGCCAGCAGTTACCGGGACAGAGAGGGGAACACTGAAGCTTTCTTT CASSYRDREGNTEAFF
- 15 TRBJ2-5 few TRBV7-7 TGTGCCAGCAGCTTAAGTTTGGAGGATCAAGAGACCCAGTACTTC CASSLSLEDQETQYF
TRBD1 16 TRBJ2-1 few TRBV7-9 TGTGCCAGCAGCCCAAGGACAGGATTCTCCTACAATGAGCAGTTCTTC CASSPRTGFSYNEQFF
- 13 TRBJ2-3 - TRBV19 TGTGCCAGTAGGGGGTGGAGCACAGATACGCAGTATTTT CASRGWSTDTQYF
TRBD1 15 TRBJ1-6 medium-sized TRBV7-2 TGTGCCAGCAGCCCACTACAGGGGTCGGGTTCACCCCTCCACTTT CASSPLQGSGSPLHF
- 16 TRBJ1-6 - TRBV6-5 TGTGCCAGCAGTTACTCATCTAGCTCCTATAATTCACCCCTCCACTTT CASSYSSSSYNSPLHF
- 15 TRBJ2-1 - TRBV7-9 TGTGCCAGCAGCTCGGCGGGGGCGAAGGGCCAGCGGCAGTTCTTC CASSSAGAKGQRQFF
TRBD1 17 TRBJ1-1 few TRBV7-9 TGTGCCAGCAGCCCCCCGACAGGGGAGATTGGAAACACTGAAGCTTTCTTT CASSPPTGEIGNTEAFF
- 12 TRBJ2-2 - TRBV7-1 TGTGCCAGCAGCTCTTACACCGGGGAGCTGTTTTTT CASSSYTGELFF
- 14 TRBJ1-2 - TRBV5-1 TGCGCCAGCAGCCCCCTTTTCGTGCACTATGGCTACACCTTC CASSPLFVHYGYTF
- 15 TRBJ2-3 - TRBV9 TGTGCCAGCAGCGTCTCAGGGTCGGGCACAGATACGCAGTATTTT CASSVSGSGTDTQYF
TRBD2 15 TRBJ2-1 - TRBV13 TGTGCCAGCAGCTCCGGGACTAGCGGGGACTATGAGCAGTTCTTC CASSSGTSGDYEQFF
TRBD1 14 TRBJ1-5 few TRBV5-5 TGTGCCAGCAGCTTGGCGCTTTTAGGGGGCACTGAGCATTTT CASSLALLGGTEHF
TRBD1 13 TRBJ2-7 - TRBV15 TGTGCCACCAGCACCCGACAGGGGGACGAGCAGTACTTC CATSTRQGDEQYF